This TCR beta chain emerged from a study of T cells in Graves' hyperthyroidism and ophthalmopathy (dated by TCRdb to the late 2010s). Broadly, across the study: Peripheral blood samples were taken at the time of initial diagnosis, prior to any treatment. TCR V-J signatures able to tell the groups apart were searched for in a discovery cohort of approximately 95 patients, of whom around 43 had Graves' ophthalmopathy and 55 to 60 had stable Graves' hyperthyroidism. Prospective prediction of ophthalmopathy was tested in an independent validation cohort of approximately 19 hyperthyroidism patients and 17 patients who later progressed to ophthalmopathy. The 90 to 100 discovery patients were randomly divided into training and test sets at a 7:3 ratio. In addition, the study compared T-cell repertoires in thyroid tissue and in blood from roughly six Graves' hyperthyroidism patients. After sampling, hyperthyroidism patients received methimazole starting at 30 mg daily, and ophthalmopathy patients received high-dose intravenous methylprednisolone. The paper reports TCR Vbeta CDR3 sequencing of approximately 140 peripheral blood samples: over 40 ophthalmopathy, under 80 hyperthyroidism and approximately 17 progressor patients. General study outcomes and caveats: In validation, the model predicted progression to ophthalmopathy with around 71% sensitivity and 72% to 85% specificity, a median of about 6 months before onset. Most expanded thyroid clonotypes (frequency above 0.001) were also found in blood, which suggests that blood repertoires may mirror thyroid immune responses. No statistical method was used to fix the sample size in advance, and group allocation was not hidden from the investigators. A model built on a 13 V-J signature distinguished ophthalmopathy from stable hyperthyroidism, reaching 87.88% sensitivity and about 81% specificity in cross-validation and 80%/75% in testing.

The TCR beta CDR3 regions were amplified from the RNA transcripts. The TCR CDR3 was subjected to a first round of RT-PCR using the HTBI primer set and the Qiagen OneStep RT-PCR kit. A second multiplex PCR round built the libraries, followed by size selection and purification. Sequencing of the libraries was done on an Illumina HiSeq2000 using paired-end 100 bp reads. Per the source publication's procedure: SOAPnuke was used to process the raw data, with reads discarded if the reads contained adapters or uncalled bases, had a mean Phred below 15, or lacked an exact constant-primer or identifier match. COPE v1.2.5 was used to merge the high-quality paired reads, and each unique nucleotide sequence was defined as a clonotype. MiTCR v1.1 was used to align clonotypes to the IMGT TRBV, TRBD and TRBJ reference segments. Analysis was restricted to V-J combinations with a frequency above 0.0001, which covered about 99% of repertoires. The TCS score was defined as the ratio of F50 (clonal expansion) to E x V (chaos), calculated using BLOSUM62-based TCRdist between CDR3 peptides within each V-J. Welch's t-statistics and random forest reduced 500 to 650 V-J features to 10 to 15, which were used in a naive Bayes classifier (R e1071). TCRdb took the public reads, trimmed them with fastp at Q25, ran MiXCR for clone calling and kept in-frame beta chains. Entries are consolidated by CDR3 protein sequence, retaining the most common genes and DNA. The V and J calls were determined by TCRdb, not by the authors. Here the sample has about 400,000 distinct CDR3 sequences; approximately 15% occur a single time. 25% to 30% of the sample goes to the ten largest clones.

This clonotype was found many times. Its antigen is still unknown. Base-call qualities are not available, and no considerably larger clone is one nucleotide away. CDR1 DFQATT and CDR2 SNEGSKA were looked up in the germline V gene (reference sequence). Spanning cysteine to phenylalanine, the CDR3 consists of 13 amino acids. Of the read, only the CDR3 DNA is kept; its 39 bases are in frame from base 1. V and J lose 5 bases and 1 base, and a span of 11 bases separates them. The hyperthyroidism patients were between 18 and 65 years old and newly diagnosed, with a disease duration of less than 2 months. Exclusion was applied to patients with uncontrolled infections, other autoimmune diseases, pregnancy or lactation. Diagnoses relied on clinical symptoms, serum thyroxine and TRAb, thyroid ultrasound and orbital computed tomography. Blood from progressor patients was collected at the time of first diagnosis with hyperthyroidism, before any ophthalmopathy symptoms had appeared. PBMCs were separated from 10 ml of fresh peripheral blood using Ficoll-Paque density gradient centrifugation. Patients classed as progressors first received a Graves' hyperthyroidism diagnosis and then went on to develop ophthalmopathy during follow-up. Trizol reagent was used to extract total RNA, and RNA quality was then checked on an Agilent 2100 Bioanalyzer.

The chain is assembled from TRBV20-1 and TRBJ2-5; the D gene could be either TRBD1 or TRBD2, each agreeing at 5 bases. The receptor was derived from a woman aged 18-29 years with Graves' hyperthyroidism that later progressed to Graves' ophthalmopathy. Sequencing was performed on blood. This receptor has the CDR3 CSAPAGGQETQYF. The sequenced DNA is TGCAGTGCTCCTGCTGGGGGCCAAGAGACCCAGTACTTC.